This T cell receptor (beta chain) is from a study of CD8 T cells in Susac syndrome. This CDR3 has 15 residues. The germline gives CDR1 SGHTA, CDR2 FQGTGA. With 4 bases clipped from V and 2 bases from J, the junction kept 6 bases outside the gene matches. RNA, at roughly 0.5 to 1 ug, was reverse transcribed with random hexamers. The immunoSEQ assay covered 54 Vbeta and 13 Jbeta segments for CDR3. TCRdb independently ran MiXCR on the immunoSEQ multiplex PCR reads; one entry per CDR3 protein. Counted here are 150,000 to 200,000 distinct CDR3 sequences, around 94% occurring once; the ten biggest clones make up roughly 0.14%. TEMRA cells were FACS-enriched, with CD8+ and CD4+ T cells isolated negatively.

The origin of this receptor is a human donor in good health. The sample was CD4+ T cells from PBMCs. J is TRBJ2-5 and V is TRBV7-3; 8 positions match TRBD1. The CDR3, as DNA: TGTGCCAGCAGCTGGACAGGGACAGCTCAAGAGACCCAGTACTTC. This translates into CASSWTGTAQETQYF. The full variable domain, with the rest looked up from reference TRBV7-3 and TRBJ2-5, is GAGVSQTPSNKVTEKGKYVELRCDPISGHTALYWYRQSLGQGPEFLIYFQGTGAADDSGLPNDRFFAVRPEGSVSTLKIQRTERGDSAVYLCASSWTGTAQETQYFGPGTRLLVL.